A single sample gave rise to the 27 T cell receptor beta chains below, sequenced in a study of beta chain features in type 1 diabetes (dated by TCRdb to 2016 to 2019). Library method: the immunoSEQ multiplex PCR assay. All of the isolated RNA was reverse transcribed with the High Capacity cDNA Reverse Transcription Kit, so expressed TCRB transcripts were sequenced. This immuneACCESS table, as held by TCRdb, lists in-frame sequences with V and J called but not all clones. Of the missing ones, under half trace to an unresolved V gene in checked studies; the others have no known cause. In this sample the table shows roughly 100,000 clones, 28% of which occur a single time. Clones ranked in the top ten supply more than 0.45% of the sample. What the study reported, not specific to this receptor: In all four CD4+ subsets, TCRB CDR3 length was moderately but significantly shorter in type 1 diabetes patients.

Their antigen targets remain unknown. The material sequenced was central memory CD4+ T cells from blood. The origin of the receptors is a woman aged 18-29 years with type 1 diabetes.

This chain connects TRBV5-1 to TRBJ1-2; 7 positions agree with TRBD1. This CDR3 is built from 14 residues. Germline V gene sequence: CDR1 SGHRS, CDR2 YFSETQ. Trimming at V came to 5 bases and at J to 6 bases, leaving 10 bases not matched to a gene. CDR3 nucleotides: TGCGCCAGCAGGTTATCAGTCCAGGGGGATGGCTACACCTTC. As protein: CASRLSVQGDGYTF.

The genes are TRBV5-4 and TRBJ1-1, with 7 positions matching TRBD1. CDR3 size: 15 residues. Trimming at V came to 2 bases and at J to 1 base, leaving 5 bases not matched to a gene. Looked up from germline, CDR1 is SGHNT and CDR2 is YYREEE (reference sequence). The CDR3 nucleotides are TGTGCCAGCAGCTTTTTTGACAGGGAGAACACTGAAGCTTTCTTT. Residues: CASSFFDRENTEAFF.

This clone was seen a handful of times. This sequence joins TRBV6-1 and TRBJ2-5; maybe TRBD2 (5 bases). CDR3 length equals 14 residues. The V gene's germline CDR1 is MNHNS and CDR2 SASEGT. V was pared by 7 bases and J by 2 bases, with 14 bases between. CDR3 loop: CASTLRPGQETQYF. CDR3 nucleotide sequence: TGTGCCAGCACTCTAAGACCGGGGCAAGAGACCCAGTACTTC.

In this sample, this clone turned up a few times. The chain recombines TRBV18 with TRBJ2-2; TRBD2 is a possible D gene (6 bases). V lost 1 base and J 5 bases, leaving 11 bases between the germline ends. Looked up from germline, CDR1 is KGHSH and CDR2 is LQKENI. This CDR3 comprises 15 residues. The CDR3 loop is CASSPRGRETGELFF. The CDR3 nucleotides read TGTGCCAGCTCACCACGTGGACGGGAGACCGGGGAGCTGTTTTTT.

DNA of the CDR3: TGTGCCAGCAGTGAAGGACAGGGGGCGAGAGGGACCCAGTACTTC. As protein: CASSEGQGARGTQYF. This sequence joins TRBV2 and TRBJ2-5; 10 bases are a match to TRBD1. The germline gives CDR1 SNHLY, CDR2 FYNNEI. Unmatched junction bases numbered 6, after V lost 1 base and J lost 7 bases. The CDR3 is 15 amino acids. Looking up the rest from reference TRBV2 and TRBJ2-5 gives the full variable domain: EPEVTQTPSHQVTQMGQEVILRCVPISNHLYFYWYRQILGQKVEFLVSFYNNEISEKSEIFDDQFSVERPDGSNFTLKIRSTKLEDSAMYFCASSEGQGARGTQYFGPGTRLLVL.

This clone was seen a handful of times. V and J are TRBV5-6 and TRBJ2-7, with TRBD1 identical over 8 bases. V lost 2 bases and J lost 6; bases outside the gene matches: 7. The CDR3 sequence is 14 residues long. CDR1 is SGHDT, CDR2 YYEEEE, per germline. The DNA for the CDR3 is TGTGCCAGCAGCTTCTGGCAGGGGGCCTCCGAGCAGTACTTC. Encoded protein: CASSFWQGASEQYF.

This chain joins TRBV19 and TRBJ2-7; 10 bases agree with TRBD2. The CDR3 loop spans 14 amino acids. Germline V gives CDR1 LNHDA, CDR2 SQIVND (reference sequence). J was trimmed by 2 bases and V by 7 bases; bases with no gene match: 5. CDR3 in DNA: TGTGCCAGTACTAGCGGGAGTAACCCCTACGAGCAGTACTTC. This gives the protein CASTSGSNPYEQYF.

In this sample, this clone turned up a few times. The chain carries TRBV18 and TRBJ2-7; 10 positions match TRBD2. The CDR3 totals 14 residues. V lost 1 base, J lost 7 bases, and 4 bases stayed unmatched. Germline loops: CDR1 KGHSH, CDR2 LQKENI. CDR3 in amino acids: CASSPQREGEEQYF. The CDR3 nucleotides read TGTGCCAGCTCACCACAGCGGGAGGGCGAAGAGCAGTACTTC.

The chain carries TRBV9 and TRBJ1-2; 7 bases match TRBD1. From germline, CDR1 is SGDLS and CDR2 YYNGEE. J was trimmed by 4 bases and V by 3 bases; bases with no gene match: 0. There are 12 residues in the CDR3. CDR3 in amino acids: CASSAGGYGYTF. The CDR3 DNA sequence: TGTGCCAGCAGCGCAGGGGGCTATGGCTACACCTTC.

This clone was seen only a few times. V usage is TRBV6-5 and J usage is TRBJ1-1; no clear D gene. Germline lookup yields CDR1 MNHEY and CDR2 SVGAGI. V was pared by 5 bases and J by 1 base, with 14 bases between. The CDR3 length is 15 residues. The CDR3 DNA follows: TGTGCCAGCAGTCCCGGAGGACGCCGGAACACTGAAGCTTTCTTT. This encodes CASSPGGRRNTEAFF.

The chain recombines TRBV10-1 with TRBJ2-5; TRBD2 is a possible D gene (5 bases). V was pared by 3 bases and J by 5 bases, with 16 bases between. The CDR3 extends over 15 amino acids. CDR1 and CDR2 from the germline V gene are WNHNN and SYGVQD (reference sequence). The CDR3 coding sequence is TGCGCCAGCAGTGATAGAAGCGGTGGCCGGGAGACCCAGTACTTC. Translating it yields CASSDRSGGRETQYF.

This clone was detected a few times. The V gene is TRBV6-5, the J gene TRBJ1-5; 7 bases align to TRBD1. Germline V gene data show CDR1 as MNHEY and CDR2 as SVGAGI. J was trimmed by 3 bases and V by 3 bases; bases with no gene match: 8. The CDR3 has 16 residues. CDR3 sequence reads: CASSYKTGSLNQPQHF. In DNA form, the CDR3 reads TGTGCCAGCAGTTATAAGACAGGGTCCCTCAATCAGCCCCAGCATTTT.

This CDR3 is CASTQTRDTGELFF. CDR3 sequence (DNA): TGTGCCAGCACTCAGACTAGGGACACCGGGGAGCTGTTTTTT. The chain employs TRBV2 and TRBJ2-2, with TRBD2 as a possible D gene (6 bases). V was cut by 7 bases and J by 3 bases, with 12 bases left in between. The CDR3 sequence is 14 residues long. Germline V gene data show CDR1 as SNHLY and CDR2 as FYNNEI.

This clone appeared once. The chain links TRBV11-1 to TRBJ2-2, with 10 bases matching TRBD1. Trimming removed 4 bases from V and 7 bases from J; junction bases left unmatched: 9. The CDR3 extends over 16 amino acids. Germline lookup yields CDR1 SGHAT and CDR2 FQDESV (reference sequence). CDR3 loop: CASSSGPGQGNGELFF. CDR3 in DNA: TGTGCCAGCAGCTCTGGTCCGGGACAGGGGAACGGGGAGCTGTTTTTT.

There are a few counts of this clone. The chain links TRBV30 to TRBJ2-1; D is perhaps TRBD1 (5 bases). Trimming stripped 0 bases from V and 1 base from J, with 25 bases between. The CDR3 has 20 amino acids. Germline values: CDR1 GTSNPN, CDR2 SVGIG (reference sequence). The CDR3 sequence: CAWSVVGRQSPGISYNEQFF. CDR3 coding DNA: TGTGCCTGGAGTGTTGTAGGACGCCAAAGTCCAGGGATATCCTACAATGAGCAGTTCTTC.

The CDR3 is CASSLDAAGGGNGYTF. The CDR3 region has the DNA TGTGCCAGCAGCTTAGATGCCGCTGGGGGCGGAAATGGCTACACCTTC. J is TRBJ1-2 and V is TRBV7-2; D perhaps matches TRBD1 (6 bases). The CDR3 length is 16 residues. Germline CDR1 and CDR2: SGHTA and FQGNSA. The germline V and J ends were trimmed by 1 base and 6 bases, with 18 bases remaining between them.

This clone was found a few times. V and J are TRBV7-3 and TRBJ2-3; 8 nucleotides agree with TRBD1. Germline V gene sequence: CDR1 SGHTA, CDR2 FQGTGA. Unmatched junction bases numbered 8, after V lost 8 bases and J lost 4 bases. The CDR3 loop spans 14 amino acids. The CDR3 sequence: CASARDRSSDTQYF. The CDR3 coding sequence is TGTGCCAGCGCCCGGGACAGGTCTTCAGATACGCAGTATTTT.

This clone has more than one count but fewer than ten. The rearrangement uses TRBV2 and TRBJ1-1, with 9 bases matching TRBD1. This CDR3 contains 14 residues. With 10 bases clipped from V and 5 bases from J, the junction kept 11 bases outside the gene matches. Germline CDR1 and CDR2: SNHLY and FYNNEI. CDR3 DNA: TGTGCCACCACTACCGGACAGGGGATGACTGAAGCTTTCTTT. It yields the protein CATTTGQGMTEAFF.

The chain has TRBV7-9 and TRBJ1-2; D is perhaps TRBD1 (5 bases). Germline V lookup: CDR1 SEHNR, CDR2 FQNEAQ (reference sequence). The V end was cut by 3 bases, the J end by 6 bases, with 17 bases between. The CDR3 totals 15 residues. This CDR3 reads CASSFNMGPDDGYTF. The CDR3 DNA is TGTGCCAGCAGCTTTAATATGGGGCCTGACGATGGCTACACCTTC.

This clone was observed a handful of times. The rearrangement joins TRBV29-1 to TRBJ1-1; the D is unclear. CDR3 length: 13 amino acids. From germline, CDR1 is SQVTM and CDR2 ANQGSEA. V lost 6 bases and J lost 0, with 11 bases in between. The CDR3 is CSVHSFMNTEAFF. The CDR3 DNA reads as TGCAGCGTCCACAGCTTCATGAACACTGAAGCTTTCTTT.

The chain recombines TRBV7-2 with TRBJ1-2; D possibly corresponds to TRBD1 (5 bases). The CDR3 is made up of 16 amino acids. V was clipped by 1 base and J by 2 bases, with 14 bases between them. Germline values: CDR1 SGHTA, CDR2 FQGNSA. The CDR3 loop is CASSLGWTTTNYGYTF. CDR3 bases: TGTGCCAGCAGCTTAGGGTGGACAACTACGAACTATGGCTACACCTTC.

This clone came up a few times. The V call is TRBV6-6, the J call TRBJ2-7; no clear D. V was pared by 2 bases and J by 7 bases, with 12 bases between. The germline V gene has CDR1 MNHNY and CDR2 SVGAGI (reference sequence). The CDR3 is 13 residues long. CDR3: CASSYADYQEQYF. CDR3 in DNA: TGTGCCAGCAGTTACGCAGATTATCAAGAGCAGTACTTC.

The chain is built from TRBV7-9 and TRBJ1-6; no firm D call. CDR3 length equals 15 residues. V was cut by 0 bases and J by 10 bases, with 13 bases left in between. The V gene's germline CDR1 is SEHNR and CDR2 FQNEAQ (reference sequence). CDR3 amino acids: CASSLAGPGVSPLHF. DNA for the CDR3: TGTGCCAGCAGCTTAGCCGGCCCCGGGGTATCACCCCTCCACTTT.

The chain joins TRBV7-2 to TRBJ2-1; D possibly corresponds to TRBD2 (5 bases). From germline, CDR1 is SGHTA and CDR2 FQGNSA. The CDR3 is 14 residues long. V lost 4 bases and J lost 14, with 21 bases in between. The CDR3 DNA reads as TGTGCCAGCAGCTCCCCGGACTGGTCTGATCGGAAGTTCTTC. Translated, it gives CASSSPDWSDRKFF. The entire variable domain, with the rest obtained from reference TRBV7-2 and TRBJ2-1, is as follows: GAGVSQSPSNKVTEKGKDVELRCDPISGHTALYWYRQSLGQGLEFLIYFQGNSAPDKSGLPSDRFSAERTGGSVSTLTIQRTQQEDSAVYLCASSSPDWSDRKFFGPGTRLTVL.

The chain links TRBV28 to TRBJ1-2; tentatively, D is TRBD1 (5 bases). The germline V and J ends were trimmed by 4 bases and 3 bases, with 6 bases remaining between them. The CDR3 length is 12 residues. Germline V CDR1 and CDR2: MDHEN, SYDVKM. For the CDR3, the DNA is TGTGCCAGCAGTTGGACATACTATGGCTACACCTTC. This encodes CASSWTYYGYTF.

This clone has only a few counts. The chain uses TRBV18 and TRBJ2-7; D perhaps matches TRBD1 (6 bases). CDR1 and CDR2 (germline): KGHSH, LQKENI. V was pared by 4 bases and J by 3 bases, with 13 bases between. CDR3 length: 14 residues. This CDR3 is CASSQEGQSYEQYF. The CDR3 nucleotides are TGTGCCAGCTCACAAGAAGGACAGAGCTACGAGCAGTACTTC.

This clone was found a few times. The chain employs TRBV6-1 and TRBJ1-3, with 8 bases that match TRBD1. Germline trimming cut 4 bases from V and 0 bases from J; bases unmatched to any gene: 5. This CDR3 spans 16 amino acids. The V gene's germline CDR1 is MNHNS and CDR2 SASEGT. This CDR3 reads CASSVGQASSGNTIYF. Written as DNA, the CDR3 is TGTGCCAGCAGTGTGGGACAGGCCTCCTCTGGAAACACCATATATTTT.